This TCR beta chain originates from a study of human T cells and chemical hapten exposure. The wider study: Patch tests applied 0.01% DPC to the upper back and were scored after 6 days. Regarding the study as a whole: PT1 expanded TCR counts and patch test score correlated positively. With DPC sensitization, TCRs exceeding 1 in 1000 frequency showed no change.

Time point specified: patch test 3, about 24 weeks after DPC sensitization. Treatment: therapeutic diphenylcyclopropenone sensitization with weekly scalp DPC. The template was total RNA from unfractionated whole blood. Germline-derived CDR1 and CDR2 are MGHRA and YSYEKL. V was shortened by 1 base and J by 2 bases, with 23 bases between the two germline ends. This CDR3 is 20 amino acids long. TCRdb redid the calling of the RACE reads with MiXCR, one entry per CDR3 protein. Of over 55,000 distinct CDR3 sequences in the sample, more than 9.5% were seen once. This clonotype was counted ten times or more. What it binds is unknown.

The chain joins TRBV4-1 to TRBJ2-2, with D unresolved. This receptor was taken from a woman in her forties or fifties with alopecia areata. Some clones in this sample may be carry-over from other donors' samples. Here the sequenced sample was whole blood, taken in connection with sensitization to the hapten diphenylcyclopropenone (DPC). The CDR3: CASSQAFRRMPPGNTGELFF. CDR3 in DNA: TGCGCCAGCAGCCAAGCATTCCGGCGTATGCCGCCCGGAAACACCGGGGAGCTGTTTTTT.